These 15 T cell receptor beta chains were all obtained from the same sample, sequenced in a study of OX40 agonist ivuxolimab in advanced cancers. The method was immunoSEQ multiplex PCR; TCRdb's version includes in-frame clones alone and lacks a portion of them. The data hold around 53,000 clones, with approximately 93% observed a single time. This specimen consisted of CD4+ or CD8+ T cells sorted from blood, obtained in a trial of the OX40 agonist ivuxolimab. The receptors originated from an adult with an advanced solid tumor such as melanoma, head and neck, liver or kidney cancer.

The genes are TRBV9 and TRBJ2-1; D is unclear. The V gene's germline CDR1 is SGDLS and CDR2 YYNGEE. The CDR3 length is 18 residues. V lost 3 bases, J lost 0 bases, and 19 bases lay in between. Written as DNA, the CDR3 is TGTGCCAGCAGCGCCTTGGAGCGAGTCGGAAGCTCCTACAATGAGCAGTTCTTC. Protein sequence: CASSALERVGSSYNEQFF. The full variable domain, rest sourced from reference TRBV9 and TRBJ2-1, is DSGVTQTPKHLITATGQRVTLRCSPRSGDLSVYWYQQSLDQGLQFLIQYYNGEERAKGNILERFSAQQFPDLHSELNLSSLELGDSALYFCASSALERVGSSYNEQFFGPGTRLTVL.

Turning to this clone: A read error is the likely source, as a far larger clone sits one nucleotide away. The chain carries TRBV5-1 and TRBJ2-7; TRBD2 might be the D (5 bases). Between the trimmed V and J ends, which lost 4 bases and 2 bases, there was a span of 16 bases. Per the germline V gene, CDR1 is SGHRS and CDR2 is YFSETQ. The CDR3 is made up of 15 amino acids. The CDR3 loop is CASSPFGSGPYEQYF. The CDR3 DNA follows: TGCGCCAGCAGCCCCTTTGGGAGCGGCCCCTACGAGCAGTACTTC.

This rearrangement joins TRBV7-9 to TRBJ1-1; 7 nucleotides agree with TRBD1. This CDR3 has 14 residues. The germline V gene has CDR1 SEHNR and CDR2 FQNEAQ (reference sequence). Trimming removed 5 bases from V and 3 bases from J; junction bases left unmatched: 6. In DNA, the CDR3 is TGTGCCAGCAGCATTTCCACAGGGGACACTGAAGCTTTCTTT. It yields the protein CASSISTGDTEAFF.

The chain is built from TRBV21-1 and TRBJ1-3; the table's D call, TRBD1, was not checked against the DNA. TRBV21-1 is described as a pseudogene. The length of the CDR3 is 18 residues. The CDR3 DNA sequence: TGTGCCAGCACCAACTCGGTGGGGCCCGTATACTCTGGAAACACCATATATTTT. The encoded protein is CASTNSVGPVYSGNTIYF.

V gene TRBV2 combines with J gene TRBJ2-3; D unclear. The CDR3 is 15 amino acids. With 7 bases removed from V and 7 bases from J, the gap between germline ends came to 21 bases. Germline loops: CDR1 SNHLY, CDR2 FYNNEI. The CDR3 nucleotides are TGTGCCAGCAAAATGGACCCCCAAGTGGGGAATACGCAGTATTTT. Translated: CASKMDPQVGNTQYF.

CDR3 DNA: TGTGCCAGCAGCTTAGCGGGACAGAACTATGGCTACACCTTC. It codes for CASSLAGQNYGYTF. The chain recombines TRBV7-9 with TRBJ1-2, with TRBD1 matching over 7 bases. Germline V gives CDR1 SEHNR, CDR2 FQNEAQ (reference sequence). CDR3 length equals 14 residues. The ends lost 0 bases at V and 2 bases at J; junction bases unmatched: 0. Variable domain in full (rest from reference TRBV7-9 and TRBJ1-2): DTGVSQNPRHKITKRGQNVTFRCDPISEHNRLYWYRQTLGQGPEFLTYFQNEAQLEKSRLLSDRFSAERPKGSFSTLEIQRTEQGDSAMYLCASSLAGQNYGYTFGSGTRLTVV.

The chain uses TRBV2 and TRBJ1-4; no clear D. This CDR3 comprises 13 residues. Germline lookup yields CDR1 SNHLY and CDR2 FYNNEI. Trimming took off 4 bases at V and 10 bases at J, with 13 bases between the two ends. CDR3: CASSAHPRAKLFF. The CDR3 nucleotides read TGTGCCAGCAGTGCCCACCCACGGGCAAAACTGTTTTTT.

This chain uses TRBV27 with TRBJ2-5; 7 nucleotides align to TRBD2. This CDR3 contains 16 residues. From germline, CDR1 is MNHEY and CDR2 SMNVEV (reference sequence). Trimming cost V 4 bases and J 6 bases; bases outside gene matches: 14. CDR3 nucleotide sequence: TGTGCCAGCAGTTGGGGGGGTCACATCGGGAGGAAGACCCAGTACTTC. Amino acids: CASSWGGHIGRKTQYF.

The CDR3 sequence is CASSRDTRETQYF. The CDR3, as DNA: TGTGCCAGTAGTAGGGATACAAGAGAGACCCAGTACTTC. V usage is TRBV19 and J usage is TRBJ2-5; no definite D call. The germline V and J ends were trimmed by 4 bases and 4 bases, with 10 bases remaining between them. This CDR3 spans 13 amino acids. From germline, CDR1 is LNHDA and CDR2 SQIVND (reference sequence).

This clone was observed a single time. The rearrangement joins TRBV5-6 to TRBJ2-1; D might be TRBD1 (6 bases). The CDR3 loop spans 14 amino acids. Trimming stripped 5 bases from V and 2 bases from J, with 11 bases between. Germline V gene lookup returns CDR1 SGHDT and CDR2 YYEEEE. CDR3 protein: CASSLGGAYNEQFF. CDR3 nucleotides: TGTGCCAGCAGTTTAGGGGGAGCCTACAATGAGCAGTTCTTC.

The V and J genes are TRBV27 and TRBJ2-7; D gene ambiguous. Germline assignment: CDR1 MNHEY and CDR2 SMNVEV (reference sequence). V was shortened by 6 bases and J by 4 bases, with 10 bases between the two germline ends. This CDR3 contains 12 residues. Here the CDR3 reads CASSLVGYEQYF. The DNA for the CDR3 is TGTGCCAGCAGCCTAGTGGGTTACGAGCAGTACTTC.

This clone has more than one count but fewer than ten. The J gene is TRBJ1-2, the V gene TRBV2, with 8 bases that match TRBD1. CDR1 and CDR2 from the germline V gene are SNHLY and FYNNEI. V was clipped by 6 bases and J by 3 bases; unmatched bases: 3. The CDR3 loop spans 13 amino acids. The CDR3 loop is CASRPGQDYGYTF. In DNA, the CDR3 is TGTGCCAGCAGGCCGGGACAGGACTATGGCTACACCTTC. The full variable domain, in which reference TRBV2 and TRBJ1-2 provide the parts outside the CDR3, is EPEVTQTPSHQVTQMGQEVILRCVPISNHLYFYWYRQILGQKVEFLVSFYNNEISEKSEIFDDQFSVERPDGSNFTLKIRSTKLEDSAMYFCASRPGQDYGYTFGSGTRLTVV.

The chain couples TRBV28 to TRBJ1-2, with 7 bases that match TRBD1. This CDR3 region has 13 residues. Germline lookup yields CDR1 MDHEN and CDR2 SYDVKM. V lost 3 bases, J lost 3 bases, and 1 base stayed unmatched. The CDR3 region has the DNA TGTGCCAGCAGTTTTGACAGGGACTATGGCTACACCTTC. Protein: CASSFDRDYGYTF.

The gene calls are TRBV10-3 and TRBJ1-1; the D is unclear. V was clipped by 6 bases and J by 0 bases, with 8 bases between them. The CDR3 has 13 residues. Germline-derived CDR1 and CDR2 are ENHRY and SYGVKD. CDR3 in DNA: TGTGCCATCAGAGGCAGCTTGAACACTGAAGCTTTCTTT. This gives the protein CAIRGSLNTEAFF.

This chain connects TRBV11-2 to TRBJ2-7, with 8 bases identical to TRBD1. Germline V lookup: CDR1 SGHAT, CDR2 FQNNGV. V gave up 2 bases and J gave up 5 bases; unmatched junction bases: 8. The CDR3 is 15 residues long. The CDR3 DNA reads as TGTGCCAGCAGCTTACGGACAGGGACCGTAAACGAGCAGTACTTC. Translation: CASSLRTGTVNEQYF.